One T cell receptor beta chain is described in this entry. The record originates from a study of blood T cell repertoires in COVID-19. Assay used: immunoSEQ multiplex PCR; TCRdb lists only in-frame clones, some missing. Here the sample spans 150,000 to 200,000 clones, roughly 90% being singletons. The CDR3 runs to 12 residues. Between the trimmed V and J ends, which lost 7 bases and 8 bases, there was a span of 14 bases. The clonotype was recovered from a woman in her fifties or sixties with COVID-19, enrolled during active disease. The rearrangement links TRBV12-3 or TRBV12-4 to TRBJ1-2, with D uncertain. The sequenced sample consisted of peripheral blood. Here the CDR3 reads CASTLGWEGYTF. Here the CDR3 DNA reads TGTGCCAGCACCCTGGGATGGGAGGGCTACACCTTC.